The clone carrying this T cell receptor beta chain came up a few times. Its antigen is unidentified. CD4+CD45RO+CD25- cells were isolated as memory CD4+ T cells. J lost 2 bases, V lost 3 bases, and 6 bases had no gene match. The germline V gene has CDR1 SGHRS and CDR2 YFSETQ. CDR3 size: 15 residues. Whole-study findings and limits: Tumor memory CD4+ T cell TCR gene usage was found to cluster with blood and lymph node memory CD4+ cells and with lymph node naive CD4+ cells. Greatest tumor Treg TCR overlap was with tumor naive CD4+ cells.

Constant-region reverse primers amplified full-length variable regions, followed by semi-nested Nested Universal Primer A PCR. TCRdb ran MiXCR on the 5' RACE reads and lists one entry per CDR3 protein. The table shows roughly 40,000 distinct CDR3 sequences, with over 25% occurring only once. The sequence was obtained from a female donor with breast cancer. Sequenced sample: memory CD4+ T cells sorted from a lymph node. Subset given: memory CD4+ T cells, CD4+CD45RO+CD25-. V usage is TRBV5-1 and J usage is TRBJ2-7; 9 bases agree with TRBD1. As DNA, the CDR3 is TGCGCCAGCAGCTGGCGGGGGACAGGGACCTACGAGCAGTACTTC. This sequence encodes CASSWRGTGTYEQYF.